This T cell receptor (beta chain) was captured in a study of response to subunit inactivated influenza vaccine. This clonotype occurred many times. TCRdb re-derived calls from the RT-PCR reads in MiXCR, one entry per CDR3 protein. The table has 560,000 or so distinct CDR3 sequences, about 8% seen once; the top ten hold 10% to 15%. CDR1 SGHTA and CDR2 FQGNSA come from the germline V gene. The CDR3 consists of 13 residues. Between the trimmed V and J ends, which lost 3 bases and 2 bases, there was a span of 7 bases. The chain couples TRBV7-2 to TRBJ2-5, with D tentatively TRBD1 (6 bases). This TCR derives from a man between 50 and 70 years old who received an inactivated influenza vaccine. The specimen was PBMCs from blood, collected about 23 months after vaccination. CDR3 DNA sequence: TGTGCCAGCAGCTTTGGACAGCAAGAGACCCAGTACTTC. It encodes CASSFGQQETQYF. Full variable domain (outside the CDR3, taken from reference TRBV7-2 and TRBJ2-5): GAGVSQSPSNKVTEKGKDVELRCDPISGHTALYWYRQSLGQGLEFLIYFQGNSAPDKSGLPSDRFSAERTGGSVSTLTIQRTQQEDSAVYLCASSFGQQETQYFGPGTRLLVL.